These 20 T cell receptor beta chains were all obtained from the same sample, sequenced in a study of blood T cell repertoires in COVID-19. The assay was immunoSEQ multiplex PCR, and TCRdb's table has in-frame clones only and misses some. The sample has about 200,000 clones, around four fifths seen once; the top ten hold about a fifth. Sample: peripheral blood. The receptors were sampled from a human donor in a cohort sampled during active COVID-19.

The rearrangement links TRBV19 to TRBJ1-5, with 8 bases lining up with TRBD1. From germline, CDR1 is LNHDA and CDR2 SQIVND (reference sequence). This CDR3 comprises 15 residues. Trimming removed 5 bases from V and 2 bases from J; junction bases left unmatched: 5. CDR3 loop: CASSLQGGGNQPQHF. The CDR3 nucleotides read TGTGCCAGTAGTCTACAGGGGGGAGGCAATCAGCCCCAGCATTTT. Complete variable domain (other parts from reference TRBV19 and TRBJ1-5): DGGITQSPKYLFRKEGQNVTLSCEQNLNHDAMYWYRQDPGQGLRLIYYSQIVNDFQKGDIAEGYSVSREKKESFPLTVTSAQKNPTAFYLCASSLQGGGNQPQHFGDGTRLSIL.

The chain has TRBV28 and TRBJ2-7, with 7 nucleotides matching TRBD2. J was trimmed by 3 bases and V by 8 bases; bases with no gene match: 13. This CDR3 contains 15 residues. CDR1 is MDHEN and CDR2 is SYDVKM in the germline V gene. Here the CDR3 DNA reads TGTGCCAGCGGCCCCGGGAGGTGGGTGATCTACGAGCAGTACTTC. Its protein product is CASGPGRWVIYEQYF.

J is TRBJ2-1 and V is TRBV7-2; no clear D. CDR1 is SGHTA, CDR2 FQGNSA, per germline. This CDR3 comprises 13 residues. With 2 bases removed from V and 5 bases from J, the gap between germline ends came to 7 bases. The CDR3 region is CASSLRGNNEQFF. CDR3 in DNA: TGTGCCAGCAGCTTAAGAGGTAACAATGAGCAGTTCTTC.

The chain employs TRBV6-2 or TRBV6-3 and TRBJ2-1; maybe TRBD1 (6 bases). The CDR3 contains 15 residues. Germline V gene sequence: CDR1 MNHEY, CDR2 SVGEGT. V dropped 6 bases and J dropped 7 bases, with 19 bases sitting between them. The CDR3 bases are TGTGCCAGCAGCGAGAGGCAGGGGAGAGTGAATGAGCAGTTCTTC. Its protein product is CASSERQGRVNEQFF.

The chain joins TRBV6-6 to TRBJ2-5; TRBD1 might be the D (6 bases). CDR1 is MNHNY and CDR2 is SVGAGI in the germline V gene (reference sequence). V lost 0 bases, J lost 2 bases, and 10 bases lay in between. The CDR3 has 15 residues. The CDR3: CASSYSRGKQETQYF. Written as DNA, the CDR3 is TGTGCCAGCAGTTACTCGAGGGGGAAACAAGAGACCCAGTACTTC.

This clone was observed a single time. The CDR3 reads CASSKLPLYEQYF. CDR3 coding DNA: TGCGCCAGCAGTAAGCTACCCCTCTACGAGCAGTACTTC. This chain connects TRBV5-1 to TRBJ2-7; D gene ambiguous. The V end was cut by 5 bases, the J end by 3 bases, with 12 bases between. CDR3 length: 13 amino acids. CDR1 SGHRS and CDR2 YFSETQ come from the germline V gene.

The chain recombines TRBV5-1 with TRBJ1-1, with D perhaps TRBD1 (5 bases). The CDR3 is 13 residues long. In germline, CDR1 is SGHRS, CDR2 YFSETQ. Trimming took off 4 bases at V and 5 bases at J, with 12 bases between the two ends. CDR3 bases: TGCGCCAGCAGCCTACCCGGGGGGACTGAAGCTTTCTTT. Amino acids: CASSLPGGTEAFF.

This clone was counted many times. The chain recombines TRBV27 with TRBJ2-1; 8 bases match TRBD1. The V gene end was trimmed by 6 bases and the J gene end by 0 bases; junction bases not matched to a gene: 7. The germline gives CDR1 MNHEY, CDR2 SMNVEV (reference sequence). The CDR3 loop spans 16 amino acids. CDR3 residues: CASSSRGQSSYNEQFF. The CDR3 DNA is TGTGCCAGCAGCTCCAGGGGGCAGAGCTCCTACAATGAGCAGTTCTTC.

This clone was detected a few times. The chain links TRBV3-1 (or the pseudogene TRBV3-2) to TRBJ1-1; the D gene is possibly TRBD1 (6 bases). This CDR3 is 12 amino acids long. Trimming stripped 6 bases from V and 5 bases from J, with 10 bases between. CDR1 and CDR2 (germline): LGHDT, YNNKEL (reference sequence). CDR3 coding DNA: TGTGCCAGCAGGGGGGCCATTACTGAAGCTTTCTTT. Residues: CASRGAITEAFF.

The V and J genes are TRBV5-1 and TRBJ2-2, with a possible D match to TRBD2 (7 bases). Between the trimmed V and J ends, which lost 6 bases and 8 bases, there was a span of 17 bases. CDR3 size: 14 residues. Per the germline V gene, CDR1 is SGHRS and CDR2 is YFSETQ. The CDR3 coding sequence is TGCGCCAGCACTCTGGGGGGGCCTCGAGGGGAGCTGTTTTTT. Translating gives CASTLGGPRGELFF. The entire variable domain, with the rest obtained from reference TRBV5-1 and TRBJ2-2, is as follows: KAGVTQTPRYLIKTRGQQVTLSCSPISGHRSVSWYQQTPGQGLQFLFEYFSETQRNKGNFPGRFSGRQFSNSRSEMNVSTLELGDSALYLCASTLGGPRGELFFGEGSRLTVL.

The chain's CDR3 is CASSSRGYEQYV. CDR3 sequence (DNA): TGTGCCAGCAGCTCAAGGGGCTACGAGCAGTACGTC. The rearrangement uses TRBV5-6 and TRBJ2-7, with D possibly matching TRBD1 (5 bases). With 3 bases removed from V and 3 bases from J, the gap between germline ends came to 7 bases. CDR1 and CDR2 (germline): SGHDT, YYEEEE. There are 12 residues in the CDR3.

The V and J genes are TRBV4-2 and TRBJ2-5; 10 nucleotides match TRBD2. Germline V CDR1 and CDR2: LGHNA, YNFKEQ. Germline trimming cut 1 base from V and 5 bases from J; bases unmatched to any gene: 4. The CDR3 runs to 15 residues. The CDR3 sequence: CASSQASGRAETQYF. CDR3 coding DNA: TGTGCCAGCAGCCAAGCTAGCGGGAGAGCGGAGACCCAGTACTTC.

The V call is TRBV7-2, the J call TRBJ2-5; 9 nucleotides match TRBD2. Germline V CDR1 and CDR2: SGHTA, FQGNSA. The V and J ends lost 2 bases and 2 bases, in that order; junction bases with no gene match: 3. This CDR3 comprises 15 residues. The CDR3 nucleotides are TGTGCCAGCAGCTTAAGACTAGCGGCGCAAGAGACCCAGTACTTC. It encodes CASSLRLAAQETQYF. The full variable domain, in which reference TRBV7-2 and TRBJ2-5 provide the parts outside the CDR3, is GAGVSQSPSNKVTEKGKDVELRCDPISGHTALYWYRQSLGQGLEFLIYFQGNSAPDKSGLPSDRFSAERTGGSVSTLTIQRTQQEDSAVYLCASSLRLAAQETQYFGPGTRLLVL.

The genes are TRBV3-1 (or the pseudogene TRBV3-2) and TRBJ2-5, with unresolved D. The CDR3 covers 15 residues. The germline V and J ends were trimmed by 4 bases and 1 base, with 13 bases remaining between them. Germline-derived CDR1 and CDR2 are LGHDT and YNNKEL (reference sequence). The CDR3 nucleotides are TGTGCCAGCAGCCGAGGTATACCCCTCCAAGAGACCCAGTACTTC. It codes for CASSRGIPLQETQYF.

The CDR3 DNA reads as TGTGCCAGCAGCTTTACTAGCGGGAGGGCGGATGAGCAGTTCTTC. It translates to CASSFTSGRADEQFF. This chain links TRBV7-9 with TRBJ2-1, with 13 bases lining up with TRBD2. V shed 3 bases, J shed 8 bases, and the junction held 4 bases outside the gene matches. The CDR3 is 15 residues long. Per germline, CDR1 SEHNR and CDR2 FQNEAQ (reference sequence).

The rearrangement links TRBV3-1 (or the pseudogene TRBV3-2) to TRBJ2-7, with D unclear. CDR3 length: 12 amino acids. Germline V gives CDR1 LGHDT, CDR2 YNNKEL (reference sequence). With 3 bases removed from V and 6 bases from J, the gap between germline ends came to 9 bases. The CDR3 reads CASSQSVGEQYF. In nucleotides, the CDR3 is TGTGCCAGCAGCCAGAGTGTCGGCGAGCAGTACTTC.

The chain is built from TRBV30 and TRBJ1-4, with D perhaps matching TRBD1 (6 bases). Between the trimmed V and J ends, which lost 0 bases and 0 bases, there was a span of 14 bases. This CDR3 has 17 residues. Germline V gene lookup returns CDR1 GTSNPN and CDR2 SVGIG (reference sequence). In DNA, the CDR3 is TGTGCCTGGAGTGTACGTAGGACAGATGCAACTAATGAAAAACTGTTTTTT. It yields the protein CAWSVRRTDATNEKLFF.

CDR3 sequence: CASRRRRDFQETQYF. The CDR3 bases are TGTGCCAGTAGGCGTCGCCGGGACTTCCAAGAGACCCAGTACTTC. The genes are TRBV19 and TRBJ2-5, with D possibly being TRBD2 (6 bases). The germline V and J ends were trimmed by 6 bases and 1 base, with 15 bases remaining between them. CDR3 length equals 15 residues. Germline CDR1 is LNHDA and CDR2 is SQIVND (reference sequence).

The chain recombines TRBV5-1 with TRBJ2-1; a possible D gene is TRBD2 (5 bases). V was trimmed by 2 bases and J by 6 bases, leaving 12 bases between them. The CDR3 loop spans 14 amino acids. Germline CDR1 is SGHRS and CDR2 is YFSETQ. CDR3 protein: CASSLRRGLNEQFF. CDR3 nucleotides: TGCGCCAGCAGCTTAAGGCGAGGGCTCAATGAGCAGTTCTTC.

On this clone itself: The sample contains more than one DNA sequence encoding this CDR3. The chain couples TRBV12-3 or TRBV12-4 to TRBJ2-1; 8 bases fit TRBD1. This CDR3 has 13 amino acids. V was pared by 7 bases and J by 7 bases, with 6 bases of the junction left unmatched. CDR3 DNA: TGTGCCAGCAACCAGGACAGGGATAATGAGCAGTTCTTC. Translated: CASNQDRDNEQFF.